The clone carrying this TCR beta chain was counted only a few times. The CDR3 spans 14 residues. Germline-derived CDR1 and CDR2 are KGHSH and LQKENI. The V and J ends lost 4 bases and 0 bases respectively, with 9 bases between them. The authors' processing: Amplification of reference gene primers was used by the study to estimate nucleated cell counts. TCRdb keeps only in-frame clones here, not all; method: immunoSEQ multiplex PCR. The D gene and trimming were derived from the DNA, and the V and J assignments and clone size from that table. Of 250,000 or so clones detected, around 83% appear once; the ten largest clones hold over 7.5%. The data are from a study of blood T cell repertoires in COVID-19. About the study: Collection of acute and convalescent COVID-19 samples took place in the United States, Italy and Spain. T cells, B-cell-depleted T cells, or PBMCs provided the cDNA or gDNA that served as material.

What was sequenced was peripheral blood. The origin of this receptor is a man older than 75 with acute or convalescent COVID-19. The chain joins TRBV18 to TRBJ1-1, with D possibly being TRBD1 (6 bases). Written as DNA, the CDR3 is TGTGCCAGCTCACAAGGGGACATGAACACTGAAGCTTTCTTT. This sequence encodes CASSQGDMNTEAFF.